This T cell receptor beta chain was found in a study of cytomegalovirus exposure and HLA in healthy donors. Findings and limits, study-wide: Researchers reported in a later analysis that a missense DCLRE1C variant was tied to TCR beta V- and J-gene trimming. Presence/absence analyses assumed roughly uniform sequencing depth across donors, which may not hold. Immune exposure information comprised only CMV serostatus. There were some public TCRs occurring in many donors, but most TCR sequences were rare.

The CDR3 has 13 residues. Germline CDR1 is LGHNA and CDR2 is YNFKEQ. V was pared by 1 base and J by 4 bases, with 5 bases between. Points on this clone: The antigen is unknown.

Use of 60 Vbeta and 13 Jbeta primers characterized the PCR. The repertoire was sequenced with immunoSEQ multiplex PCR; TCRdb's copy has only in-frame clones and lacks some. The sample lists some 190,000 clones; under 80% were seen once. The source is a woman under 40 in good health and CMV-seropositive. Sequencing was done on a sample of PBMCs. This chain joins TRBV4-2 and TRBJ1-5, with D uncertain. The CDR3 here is CASSQGRNQPQHF. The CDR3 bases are TGTGCCAGCAGCCAAGGGAGGAATCAGCCCCAGCATTTT.